The 26 T cell receptor beta chains below all came from one sample that was sequenced in a study of blood T cell repertoires in COVID-19. Libraries were prepared by immunoSEQ multiplex PCR; TCRdb keeps only in-frame clonotypes and omits some of them. Of some 390,000 clones in the sample, roughly 86% were seen once. The sequenced sample consisted of peripheral blood. These receptors were collected from a woman aged 60-70 years with COVID-19, enrolled during active disease.

The chain carries TRBV2 and TRBJ2-4, with 10 bases lining up with TRBD2. The CDR3 contains 14 residues. Trimming cost V 4 bases and J 8 bases; bases outside gene matches: 5. Per germline, CDR1 SNHLY and CDR2 FYNNEI. The CDR3 DNA follows: TGTGCCAGCAGTGCACTAGCGGGGCGCCACATTCAGTACTTC. This gives the protein CASSALAGRHIQYF.

The chain combines TRBV19 with TRBJ2-1; TRBD2 agrees at 7 bases. CDR3 size: 11 residues. From germline, CDR1 is LNHDA and CDR2 SQIVND (reference sequence). V trimming: 5 bases; J trimming: 8 bases; junction bases outside the gene matches: 0. CDR3 residues: CASSREDEQFF. CDR3 DNA sequence: TGTGCCAGTAGTCGGGAGGATGAGCAGTTCTTC.

The chain recombines TRBV20-1 with TRBJ2-1, with D uncertain. V lost 0 bases and J lost 11, with 8 bases in between. CDR1 is DFQATT, CDR2 SNEGSKA, per germline (reference sequence). This CDR3 is built from 11 residues. CDR3: CSARDQKQQFF. CDR3 DNA: TGCAGTGCTAGAGATCAGAAACAGCAGTTCTTC.

The chain uses TRBV28 and TRBJ2-3; 13 bases are a match to TRBD2. CDR3 size: 17 residues. CDR1 and CDR2 (germline): MDHEN, SYDVKM. Trimming cost V 5 bases and J 0 bases; bases outside gene matches: 5. In DNA form, the CDR3 reads TGTGCCAGCAGTCCAGGGACTAGCGGGACAAGCACAGATACGCAGTATTTT. Its translation is CASSPGTSGTSTDTQYF.

The V call is TRBV5-5, the J call TRBJ2-1, with 11 nucleotides matching TRBD1. The CDR3 loop spans 17 amino acids. Germline values: CDR1 SGHKS, CDR2 YYEKEE (reference sequence). V lost 0 bases to trimming and J lost 4 bases; unmatched junction nucleotides: 6. This CDR3 is CASSLVGTGGTYNEQFF. The CDR3, as DNA: TGTGCCAGCAGCTTGGTGGGGACAGGGGGGACTTACAATGAGCAGTTCTTC.

V gene TRBV2 combines with J gene TRBJ2-7; the match to TRBD2 covers 9 bases. V lost 6 bases and J lost 1; bases outside the gene matches: 10. Germline CDR1 reads SNHLY; CDR2 reads FYNNEI. CDR3 length: 16 amino acids. CDR3 sequence (DNA): TGTGCCAGCAGGGAATGGGGAGCGGGGGGTTCCTACGAGCAGTACTTC. Amino acid sequence: CASREWGAGGSYEQYF.

J is TRBJ2-3 and V is TRBV7-6; D unclear. The CDR3 contains 12 residues. Germline V gene sequence: CDR1 SGHVS, CDR2 FNYEAQ. The V gene lost 5 bases and the J gene lost 4 bases, with 7 bases spanning the gap. CDR3 amino acids: CASSPGSDTQYF. The CDR3 DNA reads as TGTGCCAGCAGCCCCGGGTCAGATACGCAGTATTTT.

The rearrangement uses TRBV7-6 and TRBJ1-6; 8 positions match TRBD1. The junction had 11 bases not matched to a gene; V was cut back by 4 bases and J by 3 bases. Germline lookup yields CDR1 SGHVS and CDR2 FNYEAQ. The CDR3 contains 18 residues. The CDR3 region has the DNA TGTGCCAGCAGCTCACAGAGGCCAGGGGGCCGCTATAATTCACCCCTCCACTTT. Translation gives CASSSQRPGGRYNSPLHF. Full variable domain (rest looked up from reference TRBV7-6 and TRBJ1-6): GAGVSQSPRYKVTKRGQDVALRCDPISGHVSLYWYRQALGQGPEFLTYFNYEAQQDKSGLPNDRFSAERPEGSISTLTIQRTEQRDSAMYRCASSSQRPGGRYNSPLHFGNGTRLTVT.

The V gene is TRBV18, the J gene TRBJ1-1; perhaps TRBD1 as D (6 bases). Germline values: CDR1 KGHSH, CDR2 LQKENI. V gave up 3 bases and J gave up 5 bases, with 13 bases separating them. The CDR3 covers 14 residues. The CDR3 reads CASSPQGRETEAFF. CDR3 bases: TGTGCCAGCTCACCGCAGGGGAGGGAGACTGAAGCTTTCTTT.

Only one count was recorded for this clone. The V gene is TRBV18, the J gene TRBJ1-1; D uncertain. This CDR3 has 16 residues. V lost 0 bases and J lost 4, with 15 bases in between. The germline gives CDR1 KGHSH, CDR2 LQKENI. The DNA for the CDR3 is TGTGCCAGCTCACCACCAGGCCAAATGAGACTCACTGAAGCTTTCTTT. Translated, it gives CASSPPGQMRLTEAFF.

The CDR3 region has the DNA TGTGCCAGCAGCTTCTCAGGGTATCAGCCCCAGCATTTT. Protein product: CASSFSGYQPQHF. This chain joins TRBV7-2 and TRBJ1-5, with D perhaps TRBD1 (5 bases). The CDR3 sequence is 13 residues long. The V gene lost 3 bases and the J gene lost 5 bases, with 8 bases spanning the gap. Germline CDR1 is SGHTA and CDR2 is FQGNSA. Filled out from reference TRBV7-2 and TRBJ1-5, the complete variable domain reads GAGVSQSPSNKVTEKGKDVELRCDPISGHTALYWYRQSLGQGLEFLIYFQGNSAPDKSGLPSDRFSAERTGGSVSTLTIQRTQQEDSAVYLCASSFSGYQPQHFGDGTRLSIL.

This clone was found once. This chain joins TRBV5-8 and TRBJ1-6; unclear D gene. The CDR3 runs to 15 residues. Germline V CDR1 and CDR2: SGHTS, YDEGEE. The V end lost 2 bases, the J end lost 7 bases, and 13 bases lay between the germline ends. In DNA form, the CDR3 reads TGTGCCAGCAGCTTCCGCCAGGCACCCAATTCACCCCTCCACTTT. The encoded protein is CASSFRQAPNSPLHF.

This chain connects TRBV4-1 to TRBJ1-1; perhaps TRBD1 as D (6 bases). The CDR3 contains 16 residues. Per the germline V gene, CDR1 is MGHRA and CDR2 is YSYEKL. V dropped 5 bases and J dropped 0 bases, with 16 bases sitting between them. This CDR3 reads CASSARDNALNTEAFF. In nucleotides, the CDR3 is TGCGCCAGCAGCGCCCGGGACAACGCTTTGAACACTGAAGCTTTCTTT.

The chain couples TRBV18 to TRBJ1-6; 10 nucleotides agree with TRBD1. The CDR3 sequence is 15 residues long. Looked up from germline, CDR1 is KGHSH and CDR2 is LQKENI. Trimming took 3 bases from V and 10 from J; bases not matched to a gene: 6. The CDR3 nucleotides are TGTGCCAGCTCACCTCGAGGACAGGGGGAATCACCCCTCCACTTT. It codes for CASSPRGQGESPLHF. Looking up the rest from reference TRBV18 and TRBJ1-6 gives the full variable domain: NAGVMQNPRHLVRRRGQEARLRCSPMKGHSHVYWYRQLPEEGLKFMVYLQKENIIDESGMPKERFSAEFPKEGPSILRIQQVVRGDSAAYFCASSPRGQGESPLHFGNGTRLTVT.

The chain combines TRBV9 with TRBJ1-1, with D uncertain. Trimming removed 4 bases at V and 8 bases at J, with 18 bases between. This CDR3 spans 14 amino acids. From germline, CDR1 is SGDLS and CDR2 YYNGEE. CDR3 in amino acids: CASSPRGGVGEAFF. CDR3 nucleotides: TGTGCCAGCAGCCCCCGGGGTGGCGTAGGAGAAGCTTTCTTT.

The rearrangement uses TRBV6-5 and TRBJ2-3; TRBD2 matches at 9 bases. With V trimmed by 1 base and J by 4 bases, 6 bases remained unmatched. Germline lookup yields CDR1 MNHEY and CDR2 SVGAGI. The CDR3 covers 16 residues. DNA of the CDR3: TGTGCCAGCAGTTACTTGGGACTAGCACGATCAGATACGCAGTATTTT. Amino acid sequence: CASSYLGLARSDTQYF.

This rearrangement joins TRBV5-4 to TRBJ1-2; 7 positions agree with TRBD1. Trimming took 1 base from V and 1 from J; bases not matched to a gene: 4. The CDR3 runs to 15 residues. CDR1 is SGHNT and CDR2 is YYREEE in the germline V gene (reference sequence). CDR3 DNA sequence: TGTGCCAGCAGCTTGCTGGCAGGGGGTAACTATGGCTACACCTTC. This encodes CASSLLAGGNYGYTF.

Comment on this clone: At the DNA level, this CDR3 is encoded by other sequences in the same sample as well. The V gene is TRBV5-1, the J gene TRBJ1-2, with D perhaps matching TRBD1 (6 bases). In germline, CDR1 is SGHRS, CDR2 YFSETQ. V was trimmed by 4 bases and J by 3 bases, leaving 7 bases between them. This CDR3 has 12 residues. The CDR3 is CASSPGDYGYTF. CDR3 nucleotides: TGCGCCAGCAGCCCAGGGGACTATGGCTACACCTTC.

This clone appeared a single time. The chain has TRBV19 and TRBJ1-2, with 7 bases aligning to TRBD1. The CDR3 has 12 amino acids. Looked up from germline, CDR1 is LNHDA and CDR2 is SQIVND (reference sequence). The V gene end was trimmed by 5 bases and the J gene end by 8 bases; junction bases not matched to a gene: 5. CDR3 nucleotide sequence: TGTGCCAGTAGTTTCGGGACAGAGGGCTACACCTTC. Protein sequence: CASSFGTEGYTF.

The chain carries TRBV5-1 and TRBJ2-7; 10 nucleotides agree with TRBD1. Germline V gene lookup returns CDR1 SGHRS and CDR2 YFSETQ. This CDR3 region has 14 residues. Losses at the gene ends were 3 bases for V and 4 bases for J; bases not matched to a gene: 4. The CDR3 coding sequence is TGCGCCAGCAGCTATAGGACAGGGGGTTACGAGCAGTACTTC. This codes for CASSYRTGGYEQYF.

The chain couples TRBV7-2 to TRBJ2-7; TRBD2 matches 12 bases. The CDR3 has 16 amino acids. V dropped 4 bases and J dropped 3; count of bases not matched to a gene: 7. Germline V gene data show CDR1 as SGHTA and CDR2 as FQGNSA. The DNA of the CDR3 is TGTGCCAGCAGCTCCGAGCTAGCGGGGGGGCTCTACGAGCAGTACTTC. Its protein product is CASSSELAGGLYEQYF.

This chain uses TRBV5-1 with TRBJ2-1; a possible D gene is TRBD2 (5 bases). The CDR3 contains 15 residues. V was trimmed by 0 bases and J by 6 bases, leaving 13 bases between them. The germline CDR1 and CDR2 sequences are SGHRS and YFSETQ. The CDR3 coding sequence is TGCGCCAGCAGCTTGGGCTACAAAGGGAGCAATGAGCAGTTCTTC. The encoded protein is CASSLGYKGSNEQFF.

This chain joins TRBV11-1 and TRBJ2-7, with D uncertain. From germline, CDR1 is SGHAT and CDR2 FQDESV (reference sequence). The germline V and J ends were trimmed by 4 bases and 3 bases, with 7 bases remaining between them. The CDR3 has 12 amino acids. As DNA, the CDR3 is TGTGCCAGCAGCTCGAACAACTACGAGCAGTACTTC. It encodes CASSSNNYEQYF.

The J gene is TRBJ2-7, the V gene TRBV2, with 7 bases matching TRBD1. Trimming at V came to 8 bases and at J to 2 bases, leaving 9 bases not matched to a gene. The CDR3 has 14 amino acids. The germline V gene encodes CDR1 SNHLY and CDR2 FYNNEI. CDR3 loop: CASRGQRMTYEQYF. As DNA, the CDR3 is TGTGCCAGCCGGGGACAGCGCATGACCTACGAGCAGTACTTC.

The chain employs TRBV4-1 and TRBJ2-1; tentatively, D is TRBD1 (6 bases). The germline V gene has CDR1 MGHRA and CDR2 YSYEKL. V lost 1 base to trimming and J lost 7 bases, with 14 bases between them. This CDR3 spans 15 amino acids. CDR3 nucleotides: TGCGCCAGCAGCCAAGTACAGGGCGGAATGAATGAGCAGTTCTTC. This encodes CASSQVQGGMNEQFF.

This clone was detected once. Compared with germline, one end of the junction differs, possibly owing to a read error. The CDR3 loop reads CASTQIQGHTIYF. CDR3 sequence (DNA): TGTGCCAGCACCCAAATTCAGGGGCACACCATATATTTT. The gene calls are TRBV3-1 (or the pseudogene TRBV3-2) and TRBJ1-3, with a tentative D call TRBD1 (6 bases). Germline CDR1 and CDR2: LGHDT and YNNKEL (reference sequence). The CDR3 is 13 amino acids.